What follows describes a single T cell receptor beta chain. Its matching antigen is unknown. The sample belongs to a study of blood T cells in healthy people across ages. Whole-study findings and limits: PBMCs were not sorted, which prevented a conclusive comparison of naive versus antigen-experienced cells. Age showed a roughly linear inverse relationship with TCR beta diversity per million T cells. Strongly correlated with naive T cell percentage was TCR beta diversity.

PCR was performed a second time for roughly 7 to 11 cycles using a sample-barcoded 5' primer and a J-beta primer mix. MiXCR, applied by TCRdb to the 5' RACE reads, yields one record per CDR3 protein. The data contain roughly 1,500,000 distinct CDR3 sequences, approximately 40% of them seen just once; the ten biggest clones take up under 8%. Trimming removed 3 bases at V and 0 bases at J, with 15 bases between. Germline values: CDR1 DFQATT, CDR2 SNEGSKA (reference sequence). The CDR3 loop spans 15 amino acids. The V gene is TRBV20-1, the J gene TRBJ2-7; no firm D call. The material sequenced was blood. This TCR was sampled from a woman aged 18 to 35 in good health. DNA of the CDR3: TGCAGTGCTAGTACTGGACGAAGACCCTCCTACGAGCAGTACTTC. As protein: CSASTGRRPSYEQYF.